The sequence of this T cell receptor beta chain was determined in a study of T cell repertoires in cytomegalovirus infection. Study-level background: The study used recently identified HLA-C-restricted and well-studied HLA-B-restricted CMV epitopes. Matching HLA type and CMV infection were both indicated by public TCR beta signatures. General study findings and limits: Totalled public TCR beta family frequency picked out people who carried CMV plus the relevant HLA. The ex vivo response was dominated by HLA-C-restricted CMV-specific TCR beta clonotypes.

Worth noting for this clonotype: The antigen remains unidentified.

CDR1 and CDR2 (germline): SEHNR, FQNEAQ (reference sequence). V lost 5 bases to trimming and J lost 3 bases, with 7 bases between them. This CDR3 has 12 residues. MiXCR, run by TCRdb on the reads, gives a single entry per CDR3 protein. The sample comprises some 940,000 distinct CDR3 sequences, more than 25% of which are singletons, and over 13% rests with the top ten. This chain joins TRBV7-9 and TRBJ1-1; no definite D call. The sample in question was cultured CD8+ T cells from PBMCs, obtained from culture after CMV antigen stimulation. The sequence was collected from a human donor in good health (CMV status not recorded). Some clones in this sample may be carry-over from other donors' samples. The CDR3 here is CASSPVYTEAFF. Here the CDR3 DNA reads TGTGCCAGCAGCCCCGTGTACACTGAAGCTTTCTTT.